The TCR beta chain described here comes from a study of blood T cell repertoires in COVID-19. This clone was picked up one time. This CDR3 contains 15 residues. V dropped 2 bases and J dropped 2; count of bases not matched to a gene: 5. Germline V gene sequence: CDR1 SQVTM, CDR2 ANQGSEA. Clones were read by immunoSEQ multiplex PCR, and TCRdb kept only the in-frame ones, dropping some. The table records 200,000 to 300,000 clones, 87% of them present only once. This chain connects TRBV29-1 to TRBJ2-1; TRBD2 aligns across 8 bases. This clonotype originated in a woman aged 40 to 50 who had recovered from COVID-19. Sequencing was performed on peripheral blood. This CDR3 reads CSVELRGDTYNEQFF. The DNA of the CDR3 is TGCAGCGTTGAATTGCGGGGGGACACCTACAATGAGCAGTTCTTC.